The 14 T cell receptor beta chains below were found in one sample sequenced in a study of blood T cell repertoires in COVID-19. Profiling relied on immunoSEQ multiplex PCR, and the TCRdb table lists in-frame clones only, not all of them. The sample yields about 59,000 clones, less than 80% seen once. Source material: peripheral blood. The source of these receptors is a man in his 60s with acute or convalescent COVID-19.

The rearrangement links TRBV7-9 to TRBJ1-2, with no clear D. Between the trimmed V and J ends, which lost 7 bases and 2 bases, there was a span of 14 bases. The CDR3 contains 14 residues. Germline CDR1 SEHNR, CDR2 FQNEAQ (reference sequence). CDR3 nucleotides: TGTGCCAGCACCAAAACGGGAGTCAACTATGGCTACACCTTC. It translates to CASTKTGVNYGYTF.

This chain links TRBV27 with TRBJ1-1; maybe TRBD1 (5 bases). V was clipped by 5 bases and J by 8 bases, with 15 bases between them. Germline V gene sequence: CDR1 MNHEY, CDR2 SMNVEV (reference sequence). The CDR3 contains 13 residues. The CDR3 DNA reads TGTGCCAGCAGTCCGACAGTTTTCACCGAAGCTTTCTTT. Translating gives CASSPTVFTEAFF.

The rearrangement links TRBV14 to TRBJ1-1, with D maybe TRBD1 (5 bases). V lost 4 bases and J 1 base, leaving 7 bases between the germline ends. CDR1 SGHDN and CDR2 FVKESK come from the germline V gene. The CDR3 is 13 residues long. The DNA for the CDR3 is TGTGCCAGCAGCCGTCAGGGGAACACTGAAGCTTTCTTT. Its protein product is CASSRQGNTEAFF.

The V call is TRBV28, the J call TRBJ1-5; 8 positions match TRBD1. This CDR3 spans 15 amino acids. J was trimmed by 4 bases and V by 4 bases; bases with no gene match: 6. CDR1 is MDHEN, CDR2 SYDVKM, per germline. The CDR3: CASSYTDRENQPQHF. CDR3 nucleotides: TGTGCCAGCAGTTATACGGACAGGGAAAATCAGCCCCAGCATTTT.

This clone was detected only a few times. V gene TRBV28 combines with J gene TRBJ1-1; no definite D call. CDR3 length equals 13 residues. Trimming took 5 bases from V and 4 from J, leaving 11 bases between them. CDR1 MDHEN and CDR2 SYDVKM come from the germline V gene. CDR3 loop: CASSPPGFTEAFF. The CDR3 DNA reads TGTGCCAGCAGTCCCCCGGGTTTCACTGAAGCTTTCTTT.

This rearrangement joins TRBV4-1 to TRBJ1-1; 9 bases match TRBD1. The CDR3 sequence is 15 residues long. The J segment lost 5 bases and the V segment lost 2 bases, leaving 6 bases of the junction unmatched. Germline assignment: CDR1 MGHRA and CDR2 YSYEKL. The CDR3 sequence is CASSQPDRGRTEAFF. The CDR3 DNA follows: TGCGCCAGCAGCCAACCCGACAGGGGGAGGACTGAAGCTTTCTTT.

The chain employs TRBV5-3 and TRBJ1-1; 7 bases line up with TRBD1. TRBV5-3 is an ORF, with its function uncertain. CDR3 length: 14 amino acids. V dropped 4 bases and J dropped 5; count of bases not matched to a gene: 8. The CDR3 sequence is CARSHRGLRTEAFF. DNA of the CDR3: TGTGCCAGAAGCCACAGGGGATTGAGAACTGAAGCTTTCTTT.

The chain recombines TRBV10-3 with TRBJ1-5, with D unresolved. The V end lost 0 bases, the J end lost 2 bases, and 11 bases lay between the germline ends. Germline values: CDR1 ENHRY, CDR2 SYGVKD. CDR3 size: 16 residues. The CDR3 protein is CAISESSQVGNQPQHF. CDR3 DNA sequence: TGTGCCATCAGTGAGTCTTCGCAGGTAGGCAATCAGCCCCAGCATTTT.

The CDR3 sequence is CASSPDSSEQYF. Written as DNA, the CDR3 is TGTGCCAGCTCACCCGACAGTTCCGAGCAGTACTTC. This chain links TRBV18 with TRBJ2-7; tentative D call: TRBD1 (5 bases). Trimming removed 3 bases at V and 6 bases at J, with 9 bases between. Per germline, CDR1 KGHSH and CDR2 LQKENI. This CDR3 is built from 12 residues.

The chain recombines TRBV5-6 with TRBJ1-1; D gene uncertain. The CDR3 extends over 13 amino acids. Germline assignment: CDR1 SGHDT and CDR2 YYEEEE. Trimming shortened V by 0 bases and J by 3 bases, and 6 bases separated the two germline ends. Here the CDR3 DNA reads TGTGCCAGCAGCTTGGACACCTACACTGAAGCTTTCTTT. It specifies CASSLDTYTEAFF.

The chain is built from TRBV6-6 and TRBJ1-5; D may be TRBD1 (5 bases). CDR3 length: 12 amino acids. Germline CDR1 reads MNHNY; CDR2 reads SVGAGI (reference sequence). Trimming left V 2 bases short and J 9 bases short, with 8 bases between. The CDR3 sequence: CASSYPDRPQHF. CDR3 DNA sequence: TGTGCCAGCAGTTACCCAGACAGGCCCCAGCATTTT.

The chain is built from TRBV7-2 and TRBJ2-1, with 8 positions matching TRBD1. Trimming at V came to 5 bases and at J to 6 bases, leaving 6 bases not matched to a gene. Per the germline V gene, CDR1 is SGHTA and CDR2 is FQGNSA. The CDR3 covers 14 residues. This CDR3 reads CASSPDRGGNEQFF. CDR3 nucleotides: TGTGCCAGCAGCCCCGACAGGGGCGGCAATGAGCAGTTCTTC.

The rearrangement joins TRBV28 to TRBJ2-1; 10 nucleotides match TRBD2. After removal of 3 bases from V and 5 bases from J, the junction contained 4 bases not matched to a gene. Per the germline V gene, CDR1 is MDHEN and CDR2 is SYDVKM. The CDR3 covers 15 residues. In DNA, the CDR3 is TGTGCCAGCAGTTTCCTAGCGGGGGCACACAATGAGCAGTTCTTC. This gives the protein CASSFLAGAHNEQFF.

The chain joins TRBV2 to TRBJ1-2; D remains ambiguous. Trimming removed 3 bases from V and 5 bases from J, with 4 bases in between. Looked up from germline, CDR1 is SNHLY and CDR2 is FYNNEI. The CDR3 runs 11 residues. In nucleotides, the CDR3 is TGTGCCAGCAGTGAGCGTTATGGCTACACCTTC. This translates into CASSERYGYTF.